Listed here is a single T cell receptor beta chain. This clonotype was picked up a small number of times. Which antigen it targets is not known. Base quality data are lacking; no much larger clone is found one base away. The TCR beta CDR3 regions were amplified from RNA transcripts. For the first round of RT-PCR on the TCR CDR3, the HTBI primer set was used together with the Qiagen OneStep RT-PCR kit. The libraries were constructed in a second round of multiplex PCR and then size-selected and purified. Libraries were sequenced paired-end with 100 bp reads on an Illumina HiSeq2000. The original methods were these. SOAPnuke was used to process the raw data, throwing out any read that contained adapters or uncalled bases, had a mean Phred below 15, or lacked an exact constant-primer or identifier match. High-quality paired reads were merged using COPE v1.2.5, and each unique nucleotide sequence was defined as a clonotype. Clonotypes were aligned to IMGT TRBV, TRBD and TRBJ reference segments using MiTCR v1.1. Only V-J combinations with frequency above 0.0001, covering 99.2% of repertoires, were analysed. A TCS score was defined as the ratio of F50 (clonal expansion) to E x V (chaos), with BLOSUM62-based TCRdist applied between CDR3 peptides within each V-J. Welch's t-statistics and random forest reduced 500 to 650 V-J features to 13, which were used in a naive Bayes classifier (R e1071). TCRdb passed the public sequencing reads through fastp at Q25 and MiXCR, retaining productive beta sequences. One record per CDR3 amino acid sequence lists the most common genes and DNA. It is TCRdb's table, rather than the study itself, that gives the V and J calls and clone size. Across this sample there are about 400,000 distinct CDR3 sequences, with approximately 14% seen only once. Together, the top ten hold approximately 30% of the sample.

The data were obtained in a study of T cells in Graves' hyperthyroidism and ophthalmopathy (dated by TCRdb to about 2019). Turning to the overall study: Peripheral blood samples were taken at the time of initial diagnosis, prior to any treatment. To identify TCR V-J signatures that set the groups apart, the researchers used a discovery cohort of about a hundred patients, made up of roughly 45 with Graves' ophthalmopathy and around 58 with stable Graves' hyperthyroidism. Prospective prediction of ophthalmopathy was tested in an independent validation cohort consisting of 18 hyperthyroidism patients and around 17 patients who later progressed to ophthalmopathy. The roughly 91 discovery patients were randomly divided into training and test sets at a 7:3 ratio. Thyroid tissue and blood T-cell repertoires from about 6 Graves' hyperthyroidism patients were also compared in the study. After blood sampling, hyperthyroidism patients were treated with methimazole at a starting dose of 30 mg daily, and ophthalmopathy patients were treated with high-dose intravenous methylprednisolone. TCR Vbeta CDR3 sequencing of 130 to 150 peripheral blood samples (under 45 ophthalmopathy, about 74 hyperthyroidism and roughly 17 progressor patients) is reported in the paper. Overall study outcomes, separate from this receptor: Most expanded thyroid clonotypes (frequency above 0.001) were also found in blood, which suggests that blood repertoires may mirror thyroid immune responses. In validation, the model predicted progression to ophthalmopathy a median of about 6.8 months before onset, with roughly 71% sensitivity and 72.22% specificity. Sample size was not statistically predetermined, and investigators were not blinded to group allocation. Ophthalmopathy was separated from stable hyperthyroidism by a 13 V-J signature model, with approximately 89% sensitivity and about 81% specificity obtained in cross-validation and 80%/75% obtained in testing.

The germline V gene specifies MNHNS as CDR1 and SASEGT as CDR2. V has 5 bases trimmed and J has 0 bases trimmed; junction bases matching no gene number 6. The CDR3 goes from the cysteine to the phenylalanine over 15 residues. Kept here is only the CDR3 DNA, which spans 45 bases and is read in frame from base 1. Hyperthyroidism patients were aged 18 to 65 years and newly diagnosed, with disease duration of less than 2 months. Exclusion was applied to patients with uncontrolled infections, other autoimmune diseases, pregnancy or lactation. Clinical symptoms, serum thyroxine and TRAb, thyroid ultrasound, and orbital computed tomography formed the basis for the diagnoses. For progressor patients, blood was drawn at the first diagnosis of hyperthyroidism, before any ophthalmopathy symptoms had appeared. PBMCs were separated from roughly 10 ml of fresh peripheral blood using Ficoll-Paque density gradient centrifugation. Progressor patients were initially diagnosed with Graves' hyperthyroidism and developed ophthalmopathy during follow-up. Total RNA was extracted with Trizol reagent, and quality was checked on an Agilent 2100 Bioanalyzer.

The sample consisted of blood. The receptor was isolated from a young woman with Graves' hyperthyroidism that later progressed to Graves' ophthalmopathy. This sequence uses TRBV6-1 and TRBJ1-1; 7 of the junction bases match TRBD1. The nucleotides are TGTGCCAGCAGTTACGCGGGACAGATGAACACTGAAGCTTTCTTT. Its product reads: CASSYAGQMNTEAFF.